Following are 27 T cell receptor beta chains from one sample sequenced in a study of blood T cell repertoires in COVID-19. Here immunoSEQ multiplex PCR was the method, and the copy in TCRdb shows in-frame clones only, minus some. The sample shows 150,000 to 190,000 clones, about 79% of them seen only once. The sequencing input was peripheral blood. The receptors were sampled from a woman aged 50 to 65 with acute or convalescent COVID-19.

This rearrangement joins TRBV7-3 to TRBJ2-1; TRBD2 is a possible D gene (6 bases). The CDR3 is 15 residues long. The V end lost 1 base, the J end lost 2 bases, and 9 bases lay between the germline ends. CDR1 and CDR2 (germline): SGHTA, FQGTGA. The CDR3 region has the DNA TGTGCCAGCAGCTTAAGCGGGGCCACCTACAATGAGCAGTTCTTC. Its protein is CASSLSGATYNEQFF.

This chain links TRBV29-1 with TRBJ2-5; TRBD2 aligns across 10 bases. The V gene end was trimmed by 6 bases and the J gene end by 7 bases; junction bases not matched to a gene: 8. Germline V gives CDR1 SQVTM, CDR2 ANQGSEA. CDR3 length: 13 residues. The CDR3 region has the DNA TGCAGCGTAGCTATAGCGGGGGGAAGGACCCAGTACTTC. Protein sequence: CSVAIAGGRTQYF.

V and J are TRBV2 and TRBJ1-4; 7 nucleotides match TRBD1. Per the germline V gene, CDR1 is SNHLY and CDR2 is FYNNEI. J was trimmed by 0 bases and V by 6 bases; bases with no gene match: 4. The CDR3 has 15 residues. The CDR3 region has the DNA TGTGCCAGCAGAGCCGACAGGGCAACTAATGAAAAACTGTTTTTT. Its protein product is CASRADRATNEKLFF.

The chain uses TRBV5-4 and TRBJ2-2; D might be TRBD2 (7 bases). The CDR3 has 17 amino acids. The V end lost 4 bases, the J end lost 2 bases, and 18 bases lay between the germline ends. In germline, CDR1 is SGHNT, CDR2 YYREEE (reference sequence). The CDR3 spells CASSPQGGGPNTGELFF. In DNA form, the CDR3 reads TGTGCCAGCAGCCCGCAAGGGGGGGGGCCAAACACCGGGGAGCTGTTTTTT.

This clone was counted once. The J gene is TRBJ2-1, the V gene TRBV9; possibly TRBD1 for D (6 bases). V was cut by 3 bases and J by 6 bases, with 10 bases left in between. Germline V gene lookup returns CDR1 SGDLS and CDR2 YYNGEE. The CDR3 spans 13 residues. CDR3 nucleotide sequence: TGTGCCAGCAGCGGAAACAGGGTCAATGAGCAGTTCTTC. Its protein product is CASSGNRVNEQFF. The full variable domain, its missing parts supplied by reference TRBV9 and TRBJ2-1, is DSGVTQTPKHLITATGQRVTLRCSPRSGDLSVYWYQQSLDQGLQFLIQYYNGEERAKGNILERFSAQQFPDLHSELNLSSLELGDSALYFCASSGNRVNEQFFGPGTRLTVL.

The rearrangement links TRBV6-5 to TRBJ2-1; D is possibly TRBD1 (5 bases). The germline V gene has CDR1 MNHEY and CDR2 SVGAGI. The germline V and J ends were trimmed by 4 bases and 7 bases, with 8 bases remaining between them. The CDR3 is made up of 12 amino acids. Here the CDR3 reads CASSSQENEQFF. CDR3 DNA: TGTGCCAGCAGTTCACAGGAGAATGAGCAGTTCTTC.

The J gene is TRBJ1-1, the V gene TRBV5-1; D remains ambiguous. V dropped 2 bases and J dropped 0 bases, with 14 bases sitting between them. The CDR3 is 16 amino acids. Per germline, CDR1 SGHRS and CDR2 YFSETQ. Here the CDR3 reads CASSLGALAMNTEAFF. CDR3 nucleotide sequence: TGCGCCAGCAGCTTAGGAGCTCTCGCTATGAACACTGAAGCTTTCTTT.

The rearrangement uses TRBV7-2 and TRBJ1-2; a possible D gene is TRBD1 (6 bases). CDR1 is SGHTA and CDR2 is FQGNSA in the germline V gene. V shed 2 bases and J shed 4 bases, with 14 bases lying between them. CDR3 length equals 15 residues. CDR3 region: CASSLSQSGVYGYTF. The CDR3 DNA reads as TGTGCCAGCAGCTTAAGCCAGTCAGGGGTCTATGGCTACACCTTC.

The chain uses TRBV28 and TRBJ2-5; 8 nucleotides match TRBD1. The CDR3 runs to 14 residues. CDR1 and CDR2 from the germline V gene are MDHEN and SYDVKM. Trimming at V came to 6 bases and at J to 2 bases, leaving 5 bases not matched to a gene. The CDR3 is CASRRTGHQETQYF. The CDR3 nucleotides are TGTGCCAGCAGGAGGACAGGGCATCAAGAGACCCAGTACTTC.

J is TRBJ2-3 and V is TRBV5-1; a possible D gene is TRBD2 (6 bases). This CDR3 contains 15 residues. V was cut by 4 bases and J by 3 bases, with 15 bases left in between. The germline V gene encodes CDR1 SGHRS and CDR2 YFSETQ. Here the CDR3 DNA reads TGCGCCAGCAGCCGTACTAGCCTCAAGACAGATACGCAGTATTTT. The encoded protein is CASSRTSLKTDTQYF.

This sequence joins TRBV28 and TRBJ1-6, with D possibly TRBD1 on 5 matching bases. CDR1 is MDHEN and CDR2 is SYDVKM in the germline V gene. V was clipped by 2 bases and J by 4 bases, with 12 bases between them. The CDR3 contains 16 residues. CDR3 protein: CASSLVQGGYNSPLHF. In nucleotides, the CDR3 is TGTGCCAGCAGTTTAGTCCAGGGAGGGTATAATTCACCCCTCCACTTT.

DNA of the CDR3: TGCAGCGTTAAAGCGGGTATCCAAGAGACCCAGTACTTC. This codes for CSVKAGIQETQYF. V is TRBV29-1 and J is TRBJ2-5, with a tentative D call TRBD2 (6 bases). This CDR3 spans 13 amino acids. Trimming cost V 5 bases and J 1 base, with 11 bases left between them. The germline CDR1 and CDR2 sequences are SQVTM and ANQGSEA.

The gene calls are TRBV5-5 and TRBJ2-5, with 7 bases fitting TRBD2. The V gene end was trimmed by 5 bases and the J gene end by 3 bases; junction bases not matched to a gene: 13. CDR3 size: 16 residues. The V gene's germline CDR1 is SGHKS and CDR2 YYEKEE (reference sequence). The CDR3 DNA reads as TGTGCCAGCAGTTCCGGGACTACTCCCCTCAAAGAGACCCAGTACTTC. Residues: CASSSGTTPLKETQYF.

The chain has TRBV11-2 and TRBJ1-1; TRBD1 might be the D (6 bases). Trimming cost V 5 bases and J 4 bases, with 11 bases left between them. Germline V lookup: CDR1 SGHAT, CDR2 FQNNGV. This CDR3 region has 13 residues. The CDR3 coding sequence is TGTGCCAGCAGCGTAGGAGGGGGCACTGAAGCTTTCTTT. Translation gives CASSVGGGTEAFF.

The genes are TRBV5-8 and TRBJ1-5, with D maybe TRBD1 (5 bases). V gave up 7 bases and J gave up 6 bases, with 11 bases separating them. This CDR3 is 12 amino acids long. Per germline, CDR1 SGHTS and CDR2 YDEGEE. DNA of the CDR3: TGTGCCAGCCAACAGGCCCCTCAGCCCCAGCATTTT. Its protein product is CASQQAPQPQHF. Based on the CDR3 plus reference TRBV5-8 and TRBJ1-5, the full variable domain is EAGVTQSPTHLIKTRGQQATLRCSPISGHTSVYWYQQALGLGLQFLLWYDEGEERNRGNFPPRFSGRQFPNYSSELNVNALELEDSALYLCASQQAPQPQHFGDGTRLSIL.

Note on this clone: Within the sample, other DNA sequences also encode this same CDR3. This chain uses TRBV19 with TRBJ2-5; D might be TRBD1 (6 bases). This CDR3 is 14 amino acids long. The germline gives CDR1 LNHDA, CDR2 SQIVND (reference sequence). The V end was cut by 1 base, the J end by 2 bases, with 8 bases between. The CDR3 sequence is CASSIARGQETQYF. CDR3 sequence (DNA): TGTGCCAGTAGTATAGCAAGGGGGCAAGAGACCCAGTACTTC.

CDR3 protein: CASSGGTGGTEAFF. CDR3 bases: TGCGCCAGCAGCGGCGGGACAGGGGGCACTGAAGCTTTCTTT. The chain uses TRBV5-1 and TRBJ1-1; 11 bases are shared with TRBD1. The CDR3 is 14 residues long. CDR1 SGHRS and CDR2 YFSETQ come from the germline V gene. V lost 4 bases and J lost 4; bases outside the gene matches: 3.

The chain carries TRBV2 and TRBJ2-1; 8 bases are a match to TRBD1. V dropped 5 bases and J dropped 15; count of bases not matched to a gene: 6. Germline-derived CDR1 and CDR2 are SNHLY and FYNNEI. The CDR3 is 11 residues long. The CDR3 loop reads CASSTGTGVFF. The CDR3 DNA reads TGTGCCAGCAGTACCGGGACAGGTGTGTTCTTC.

The V gene is TRBV4-3, the J gene TRBJ1-6, with a possible D match to TRBD1 (6 bases). V was pared by 1 base and J by 10 bases, with 14 bases between. The CDR3 has 15 amino acids. Germline V gene lookup returns CDR1 LGHNA and CDR2 YSLEER. The DNA for the CDR3 is TGCGCCAGCAGCCAAGGAGGCAGGGGTCACTCACCCCTCCACTTT. Its protein product is CASSQGGRGHSPLHF.

The CDR3 sequence is CASSPVWGQGSTGETQYF. CDR3 in DNA: TGTGCCAGCAGCCCAGTCTGGGGACAGGGGTCCACGGGAGAGACCCAGTACTTC. The rearrangement uses TRBV7-6 and TRBJ2-5; 10 bases line up with TRBD1. The germline V gene has CDR1 SGHVS and CDR2 FNYEAQ. This CDR3 is 18 amino acids long. V lost 5 bases, J lost 4 bases, and 16 bases stayed unmatched.

The V and J genes are TRBV7-3 and TRBJ2-1, with TRBD2 identical over 12 bases. The ends lost 6 bases at V and 6 bases at J; junction bases unmatched: 15. The CDR3 sequence is 18 residues long. Per the germline V gene, CDR1 is SGHTA and CDR2 is FQGTGA. The CDR3 here is CASRPIPGTSGYLNEQFF. CDR3 DNA: TGTGCCAGCAGGCCGATTCCCGGGACTAGCGGGTATCTCAATGAGCAGTTCTTC.

V is TRBV6-1 and J is TRBJ2-7, with D unresolved. This CDR3 spans 14 amino acids. V lost 2 bases, J lost 0 bases, and 8 bases lay in between. Per germline, CDR1 MNHNS and CDR2 SASEGT. The CDR3 bases are TGTGCCAGCAGTGAACCGGGTAGCTCCTACGAGCAGTACTTC. It translates to CASSEPGSSYEQYF.

The chain employs TRBV9 and TRBJ2-3, with TRBD1 as a possible D gene (5 bases). The CDR3 covers 15 residues. Deletions cut 3 bases from V and 4 bases from J, with 15 bases between. Germline lookup yields CDR1 SGDLS and CDR2 YYNGEE. The CDR3 sequence: CASSDSAGWADTQYF. The CDR3 DNA reads as TGTGCCAGCAGCGACTCGGCAGGGTGGGCAGATACGCAGTATTTT. The variable domain in full, completed from reference TRBV9 and TRBJ2-3, reads DSGVTQTPKHLITATGQRVTLRCSPRSGDLSVYWYQQSLDQGLQFLIQYYNGEERAKGNILERFSAQQFPDLHSELNLSSLELGDSALYFCASSDSAGWADTQYFGPGTRLTVL.

The genes are TRBV18 and TRBJ1-5; D gene unclear. With 6 bases removed from V and 5 bases from J, the gap between germline ends came to 11 bases. CDR1 is KGHSH and CDR2 is LQKENI in the germline V gene. CDR3 length: 13 amino acids. This CDR3 reads CASSQDGDQPQHF. The DNA for the CDR3 is TGTGCCAGCTCCCAGGACGGGGATCAGCCCCAGCATTTT.

The chain combines TRBV5-1 with TRBJ2-2, with no clear D. Germline assignment: CDR1 SGHRS and CDR2 YFSETQ. The CDR3 length is 13 residues. Between the trimmed V and J ends, which lost 7 bases and 2 bases, there was a span of 9 bases. The CDR3 nucleotides are TGCGCCAGCCGGGTGTCAAACACCGGGGAGCTGTTTTTT. This encodes CASRVSNTGELFF.

The V gene is TRBV18, the J gene TRBJ2-1, with 13 bases fitting TRBD2. Germline V gives CDR1 KGHSH, CDR2 LQKENI. Losses at the gene ends were 6 bases for V and 8 bases for J; bases not matched to a gene: 4. The length of the CDR3 is 14 residues. CDR3 nucleotides: TGTGCCAGCTCCGGGACTAGCGGGACCGATGAGCAGTTCTTC. Encoded protein: CASSGTSGTDEQFF.

V gene TRBV3-1 (or the pseudogene TRBV3-2) combines with J gene TRBJ2-5, with a weak D call TRBD2 (6 bases). Trimming cost V 4 bases and J 3 bases, with 12 bases left between them. The CDR3 has 14 residues. Germline V gene lookup returns CDR1 LGHDT and CDR2 YNNKEL (reference sequence). CDR3: CASSPRDLKETQYF. CDR3 nucleotides: TGTGCCAGCAGCCCCCGGGACTTGAAAGAGACCCAGTACTTC.